The 25 T cell receptor beta chains below were found in one sample sequenced in a study of blood T cell repertoires in COVID-19. Assay: immunoSEQ multiplex PCR; the TCRdb copy retains only in-frame clones and omits some. Among roughly 200,000 clones listed, around 82% were seen once. The sequenced sample was PBMCs or T cells enriched from blood (not recorded which). These receptors were collected from a woman aged 55-70 years with acute COVID-19.

Concerning this clone itself: Other DNA sequences from this sample encode an identical CDR3 as well. The rearrangement uses TRBV6-5 and TRBJ1-5; the match to TRBD1 covers 8 bases. J lost 2 bases, V lost 4 bases, and 1 base had no gene match. The CDR3 length is 14 residues. Per the germline V gene, CDR1 is MNHEY and CDR2 is SVGAGI. The CDR3 region has the DNA TGTGCCAGCAGTTGGGGACAGGGCAATCAGCCCCAGCATTTT. Translated: CASSWGQGNQPQHF.

The chain has TRBV19 and TRBJ1-3; TRBD1 matches 7 bases. J was trimmed by 0 bases and V by 0 bases; bases with no gene match: 8. This CDR3 is built from 18 residues. The germline CDR1 and CDR2 sequences are LNHDA and SQIVND (reference sequence). This CDR3 is CASSIDKGGRGSGNTIYF. Written as DNA, the CDR3 is TGTGCCAGTAGTATAGATAAAGGGGGCCGAGGCTCTGGAAACACCATATATTTT.

The chain has TRBV4-3 and TRBJ1-5, with D unresolved. Germline V gene data show CDR1 as LGHNA and CDR2 as YSLEER. The ends were cut back, 3 bases at V and 5 bases at J, with 14 bases in the middle. The CDR3 runs 15 residues. CDR3 nucleotides: TGCGCCAGCAGCCAGGAGGGTAGGGAGGATCAGCCCCAGCATTTT. This sequence encodes CASSQEGREDQPQHF.

This clone was seen more than once but under ten times. J is TRBJ1-5 and V is TRBV6-5; D is unresolved. Germline V CDR1 and CDR2: MNHEY, SVGAGI. The CDR3 is 13 amino acids. The V end lost 2 bases, the J end lost 6 bases, and 8 bases lay between the germline ends. The CDR3 region is CASSYSRGQPQHF. The CDR3 DNA sequence: TGTGCCAGCAGTTACAGTCGCGGTCAGCCCCAGCATTTT.

The chain is built from TRBV24-1 and TRBJ1-5, with no clear D. Trimming took 5 bases from V and 2 from J, leaving 6 bases between them. CDR1 is KGHDR, CDR2 SFDVKD, per germline. There are 13 residues in the CDR3. DNA of the CDR3: TGTGCCACCAGTGCCGTTGGCAATCAGCCCCAGCATTTT. This codes for CATSAVGNQPQHF.

V and J are TRBV10-2 and TRBJ1-1; 8 bases agree with TRBD1. This CDR3 is built from 14 residues. Germline CDR1 is WSHSY and CDR2 is SAAADI. Unmatched junction bases numbered 4, after V lost 2 bases and J lost 5 bases. The CDR3: CASSEDRGTTEAFF. The CDR3 coding sequence is TGCGCCAGCAGTGAGGACAGGGGAACGACTGAAGCTTTCTTT.

The chain employs TRBV7-2 and TRBJ2-7, with 7 bases fitting TRBD2. The trim removed 4 bases at V and 3 bases at J, leaving 9 bases unmatched. Germline-derived CDR1 and CDR2 are SGHTA and FQGNSA. This CDR3 comprises 15 residues. CDR3 nucleotides: TGTGCCAGCAGCTCAACAAGCGGGATGGACTACGAGCAGTACTTC. This encodes CASSSTSGMDYEQYF.

The chain carries TRBV4-1 and TRBJ1-2; D perhaps matches TRBD1 (5 bases). The CDR3 totals 16 residues. The V end lost 1 base, the J end lost 0 bases, and 12 bases lay between the germline ends. Per the germline V gene, CDR1 is MGHRA and CDR2 is YSYEKL. The CDR3 nucleotides read TGCGCCAGCAGCCAAGGACGGGCCAGGGCTAACTATGGCTACACCTTC. Translating gives CASSQGRARANYGYTF.

The gene calls are TRBV7-8 and TRBJ2-3; a weak D match, TRBD1 (5 bases). V was shortened by 5 bases and J by 1 base, with 13 bases between the two germline ends. CDR1 and CDR2 (germline): SGHVS, FQNEAQ. The CDR3 extends over 15 amino acids. The CDR3 region is CASSAQGGGTDTQYF. CDR3 sequence (DNA): TGTGCCAGCAGCGCCCAGGGCGGAGGCACAGATACGCAGTATTTT.

The rearrangement links TRBV7-2 to TRBJ1-4; D not resolved. V lost 3 bases and J lost 5, with 13 bases in between. Germline CDR1 SGHTA, CDR2 FQGNSA. The CDR3 spans 15 residues. CDR3 region: CASSFSRTGNEKLFF. As DNA, the CDR3 is TGTGCCAGCAGCTTCAGCAGGACGGGAAATGAAAAACTGTTTTTT.

This clone was seen just once. The chain links TRBV6-6 to TRBJ1-6, with 9 nucleotides matching TRBD1. With V trimmed by 6 bases and J by 8 bases, 5 bases remained unmatched. This CDR3 comprises 14 residues. Germline values: CDR1 MNHNY, CDR2 SVGAGI (reference sequence). The CDR3, as DNA: TGTGCCAGCAGCCAGGACAGGGGCTATTCACCCCTCCACTTT. It is translated as CASSQDRGYSPLHF.

V and J are TRBV27 and TRBJ1-2, with 10 bases fitting TRBD1. CDR1 and CDR2 from the germline V gene are MNHEY and SMNVEV (reference sequence). J was trimmed by 8 bases and V by 8 bases; bases with no gene match: 11. This CDR3 is built from 14 residues. The CDR3 bases are TGTGCCAGCGGGGGGACAGGGGTAAATTACGGCTACACCTTC. Translation: CASGGTGVNYGYTF.

This clone turned up a few times. The chain combines TRBV5-8 with TRBJ2-7, with D perhaps matching TRBD1 (5 bases). With 0 bases removed from V and 2 bases from J, the gap between germline ends came to 12 bases. Germline V gene lookup returns CDR1 SGHTS and CDR2 YDEGEE. The CDR3 spans 15 residues. CDR3 protein: CASSLAWGRTYEQYF. The CDR3 region has the DNA TGTGCCAGCAGCTTGGCTTGGGGCCGTACCTACGAGCAGTACTTC. Using reference TRBV5-8 and TRBJ2-7 for the parts outside the CDR3, the full variable domain is EAGVTQSPTHLIKTRGQQATLRCSPISGHTSVYWYQQALGLGLQFLLWYDEGEERNRGNFPPRFSGRQFPNYSSELNVNALELEDSALYLCASSLAWGRTYEQYFGPGTRLTVT.

This clone was observed a single time. The chain joins TRBV21-1 to TRBJ2-3; TRBD2 is the table's D call and was not checked against the DNA. TRBV21-1 is a pseudogene. The CDR3 is made up of 16 amino acids. The CDR3, as DNA: TGTGCCAGCCAACCCGCGAGCGGGAGGGGCACAGATACGCAGTATTTT. It is translated as CASQPASGRGTDTQYF.

The V call is TRBV27, the J call TRBJ1-6; the D gene is possibly TRBD1 (6 bases). The CDR3 is made up of 16 amino acids. Trimming shortened V by 5 bases and J by 3 bases, and 14 bases separated the two germline ends. Germline-derived CDR1 and CDR2 are MNHEY and SMNVEV (reference sequence). The CDR3 coding sequence is TGTGCCAGCAGTCCCGTGACAGGCCGCTATAATTCACCCCTCCACTTT. As protein: CASSPVTGRYNSPLHF.

The chain recombines TRBV29-1 with TRBJ2-7; weak D call: TRBD1 (6 bases). CDR1 and CDR2 (germline): SQVTM, ANQGSEA. V dropped 7 bases and J dropped 0 bases, with 10 bases sitting between them. The CDR3 contains 12 residues. CDR3 in amino acids: CSARQDSYEQYF. The CDR3 DNA follows: TGCAGCGCCCGACAGGACTCCTACGAGCAGTACTTC.

This clone was found once. The chain links TRBV25-1 to TRBJ2-3; D may be TRBD1 (5 bases). CDR1 and CDR2 (germline): MGHDK, SYGVNS. Trimming removed 3 bases from V and 9 bases from J, with 16 bases in between. This CDR3 is built from 14 residues. Written as DNA, the CDR3 is TGTGCCAGCAGTGAGGAAAGGGGCCGCTTAACGCAGTATTTT. It encodes CASSEERGRLTQYF.

This chain links TRBV7-9 with TRBJ2-7, with 9 nucleotides matching TRBD2. The CDR3 is 15 amino acids. Germline CDR1 SEHNR, CDR2 FQNEAQ (reference sequence). The junction had 5 bases not matched to a gene; V was cut back by 5 bases and J by 0 bases. Written as DNA, the CDR3 is TGTGCCAGCAGCACCTTAGCGGGAGCCTCCTACGAGCAGTACTTC. The encoded protein is CASSTLAGASYEQYF.

The rearrangement joins TRBV6-5 to TRBJ2-5; 8 bases fit TRBD1. V was pared by 6 bases and J by 8 bases, with 11 bases of the junction left unmatched. CDR3 length: 14 residues. Germline V gives CDR1 MNHEY, CDR2 SVGAGI. The CDR3 sequence is CASSPQGVDGTQYF. The CDR3 region has the DNA TGTGCCAGCAGCCCACAGGGGGTAGACGGTACCCAGTACTTC.

This chain links TRBV27 with TRBJ1-6; TRBD1 matches at 10 bases. The CDR3 loop spans 16 amino acids. Germline V CDR1 and CDR2: MNHEY, SMNVEV (reference sequence). J gave up 10 bases and V 4 bases, and 10 bases lay outside the gene matches. CDR3 DNA sequence: TGTGCCAGCAGTTCTGGACAGGGGGGGCCAACATCACCCCTCCACTTT. Translated, it gives CASSSGQGGPTSPLHF.

The chain couples TRBV10-3 to TRBJ1-2; D is unclear. V lost 10 bases and J lost 4, with 16 bases in between. Germline V gives CDR1 ENHRY, CDR2 SYGVKD. The CDR3 contains 13 residues. CDR3 protein: CATAGGQSYGYTF. Here the CDR3 DNA reads TGTGCCACCGCCGGCGGGCAGAGCTATGGCTACACCTTC.

This rearrangement joins TRBV7-9 to TRBJ2-1, with D tentatively TRBD2 (5 bases). V lost 7 bases, J lost 2 bases, and 15 bases lay in between. This CDR3 has 15 amino acids. CDR1 and CDR2 (germline): SEHNR, FQNEAQ (reference sequence). The CDR3 coding sequence is TGTGCCAGCATCCATGCGGGCGACACCTACAATGAGCAGTTCTTC. Amino acid sequence: CASIHAGDTYNEQFF.

This chain joins TRBV4-3 and TRBJ1-4; TRBD1 is a possible D gene (6 bases). V shed 0 bases and J shed 5 bases, with 13 bases lying between them. The V gene's germline CDR1 is LGHNA and CDR2 YSLEER. This CDR3 contains 16 residues. The CDR3 is CASSQEGGHPNEKLFF. The DNA for the CDR3 is TGCGCCAGCAGCCAAGAAGGGGGACACCCGAATGAAAAACTGTTTTTT.

This clone was detected ten times or more. This rearrangement joins TRBV7-6 to TRBJ1-6; D is perhaps TRBD1 (5 bases). Trimming shortened V by 2 bases and J by 9 bases, and 8 bases separated the two germline ends. Germline V CDR1 and CDR2: SGHVS, FNYEAQ. This CDR3 is built from 13 residues. CDR3 sequence (DNA): TGTGCCAGCAGCTTAAACAGGATTTCACCCCTCCACTTT. It encodes CASSLNRISPLHF.

The chain employs TRBV6-5 and TRBJ2-5; 8 bases fit TRBD1. The CDR3 totals 15 residues. The germline V gene encodes CDR1 MNHEY and CDR2 SVGAGI. V shed 0 bases, J shed 5 bases, and the junction held 5 bases outside the gene matches. CDR3 sequence (DNA): TGTGCCAGCAGTTACTCACAAACAGGGGGGGAGACCCAGTACTTC. It yields the protein CASSYSQTGGETQYF.